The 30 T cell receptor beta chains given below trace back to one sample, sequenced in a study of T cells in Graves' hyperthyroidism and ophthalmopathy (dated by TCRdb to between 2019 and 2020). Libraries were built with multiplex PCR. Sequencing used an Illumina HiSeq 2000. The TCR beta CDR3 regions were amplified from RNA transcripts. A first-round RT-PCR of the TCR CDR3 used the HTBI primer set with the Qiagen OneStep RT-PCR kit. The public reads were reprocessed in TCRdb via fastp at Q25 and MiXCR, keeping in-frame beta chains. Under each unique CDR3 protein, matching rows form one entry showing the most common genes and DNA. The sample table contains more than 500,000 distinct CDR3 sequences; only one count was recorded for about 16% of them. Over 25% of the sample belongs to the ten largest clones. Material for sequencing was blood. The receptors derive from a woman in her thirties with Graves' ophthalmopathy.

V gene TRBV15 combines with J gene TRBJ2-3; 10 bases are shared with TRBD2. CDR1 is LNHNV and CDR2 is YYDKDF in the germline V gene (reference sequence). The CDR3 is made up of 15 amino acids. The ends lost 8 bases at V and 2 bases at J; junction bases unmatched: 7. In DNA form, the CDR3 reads TGTGCCACCTATTCGGGACTAGCGCACACAGATACGCAGTATTTT. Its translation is CATYSGLAHTDTQYF.

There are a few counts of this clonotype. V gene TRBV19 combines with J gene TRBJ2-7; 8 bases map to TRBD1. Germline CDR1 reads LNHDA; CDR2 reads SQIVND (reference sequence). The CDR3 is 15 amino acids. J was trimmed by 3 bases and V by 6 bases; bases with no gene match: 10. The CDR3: CASSRTQGAGYEQYF. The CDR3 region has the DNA TGTGCCAGTAGCAGGACCCAGGGGGCAGGCTACGAGCAGTACTTC.

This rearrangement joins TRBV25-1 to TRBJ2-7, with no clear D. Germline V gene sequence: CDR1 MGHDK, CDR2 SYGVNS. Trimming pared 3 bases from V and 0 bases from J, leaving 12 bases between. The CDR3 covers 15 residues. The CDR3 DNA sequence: TGTGCCAGCAGTGACGACACTGCCAACTCCTACGAGCAGTACTTC. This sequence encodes CASSDDTANSYEQYF.

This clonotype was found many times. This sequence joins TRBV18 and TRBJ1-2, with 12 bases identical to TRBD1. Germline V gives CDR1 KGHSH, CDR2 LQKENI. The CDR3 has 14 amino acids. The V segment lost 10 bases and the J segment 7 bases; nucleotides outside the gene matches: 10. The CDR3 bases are TGTGCCACCTTACCGGGACAGGGGGCACGTGGCTACACCTTC. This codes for CATLPGQGARGYTF.

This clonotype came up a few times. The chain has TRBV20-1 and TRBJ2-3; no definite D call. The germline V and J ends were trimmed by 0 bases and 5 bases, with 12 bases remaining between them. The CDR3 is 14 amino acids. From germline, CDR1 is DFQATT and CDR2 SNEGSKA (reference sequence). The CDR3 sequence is CSARDPLSGDTQYF. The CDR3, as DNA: TGCAGTGCTAGAGATCCTCTAAGTGGAGATACGCAGTATTTT.

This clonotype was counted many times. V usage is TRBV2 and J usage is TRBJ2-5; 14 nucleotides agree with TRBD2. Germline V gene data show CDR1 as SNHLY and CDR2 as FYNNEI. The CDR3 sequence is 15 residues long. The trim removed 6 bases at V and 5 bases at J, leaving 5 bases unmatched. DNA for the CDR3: TGTGCCAGCAGGGGGACTAGCGGGAGTCAGGAGACCCAGTACTTC. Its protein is CASRGTSGSQETQYF.

The CDR3 DNA follows: TGCGCCAGCAGCCCCAGCGTCCAAGAGACCCAGTACTTC. It codes for CASSPSVQETQYF. V is TRBV4-1 and J is TRBJ2-5; D remains ambiguous. The CDR3 is 13 amino acids. With 4 bases removed from V and 1 base from J, the gap between germline ends came to 7 bases. Germline lookup yields CDR1 MGHRA and CDR2 YSYEKL.

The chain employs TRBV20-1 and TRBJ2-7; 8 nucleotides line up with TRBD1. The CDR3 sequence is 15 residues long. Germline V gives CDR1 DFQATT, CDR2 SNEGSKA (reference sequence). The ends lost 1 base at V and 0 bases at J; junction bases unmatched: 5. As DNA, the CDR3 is TGCAGTGCTAGAGTATTTCAGGGGGCCTCCTACGAGCAGTACTTC. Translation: CSARVFQGASYEQYF.

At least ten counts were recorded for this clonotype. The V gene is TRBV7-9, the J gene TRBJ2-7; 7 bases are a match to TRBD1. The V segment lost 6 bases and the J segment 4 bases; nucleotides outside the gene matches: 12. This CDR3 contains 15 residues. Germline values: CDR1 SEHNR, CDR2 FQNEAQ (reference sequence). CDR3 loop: CASSNDRVGSYEQYF. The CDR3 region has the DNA TGTGCCAGCAGTAACGACAGGGTGGGGTCTTACGAGCAGTACTTC.

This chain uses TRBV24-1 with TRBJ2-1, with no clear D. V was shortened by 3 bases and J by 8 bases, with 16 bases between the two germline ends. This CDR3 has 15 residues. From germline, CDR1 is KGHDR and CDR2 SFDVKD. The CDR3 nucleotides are TGTGCCACCAGTGATCCCGCCCTTATTGGCGATGAGCAGTTCTTC. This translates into CATSDPALIGDEQFF.

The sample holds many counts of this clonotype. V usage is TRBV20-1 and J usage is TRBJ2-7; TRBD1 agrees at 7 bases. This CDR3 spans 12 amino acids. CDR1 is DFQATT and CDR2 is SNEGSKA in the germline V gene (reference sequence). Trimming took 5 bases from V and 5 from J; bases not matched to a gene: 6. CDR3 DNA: TGCAGTGCTCGACAGGGTAGGCACGAGCAGTACTTC. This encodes CSARQGRHEQYF.

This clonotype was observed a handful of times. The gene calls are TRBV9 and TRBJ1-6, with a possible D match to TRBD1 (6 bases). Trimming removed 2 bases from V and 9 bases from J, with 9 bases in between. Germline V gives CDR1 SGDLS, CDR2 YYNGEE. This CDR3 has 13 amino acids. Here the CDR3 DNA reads TGTGCCAGCAGCGTGGACAGTTCTTCACCCCTCCACTTT. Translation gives CASSVDSSSPLHF.

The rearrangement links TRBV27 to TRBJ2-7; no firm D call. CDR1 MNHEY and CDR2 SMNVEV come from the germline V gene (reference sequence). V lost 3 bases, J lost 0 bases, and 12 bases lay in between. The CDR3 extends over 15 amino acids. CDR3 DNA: TGTGCCAGCAGTTTGTTGAGTCCGCCCTCCTACGAGCAGTACTTC. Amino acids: CASSLLSPPSYEQYF.

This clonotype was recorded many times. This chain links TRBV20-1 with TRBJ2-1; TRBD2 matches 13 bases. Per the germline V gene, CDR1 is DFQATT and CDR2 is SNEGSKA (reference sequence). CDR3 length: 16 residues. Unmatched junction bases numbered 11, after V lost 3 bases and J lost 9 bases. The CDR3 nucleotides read TGCAGTGCTAGGGAAGAGCGGACTAGCGGGAGCGGTGAGCAGTTCTTC. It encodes CSAREERTSGSGEQFF.

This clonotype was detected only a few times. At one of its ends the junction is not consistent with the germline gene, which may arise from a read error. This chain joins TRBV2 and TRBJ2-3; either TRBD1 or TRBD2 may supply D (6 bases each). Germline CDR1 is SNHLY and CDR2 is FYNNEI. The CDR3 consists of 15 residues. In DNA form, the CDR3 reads TGTGCCGGCAGTGAAGGGGGTAGCGGCGGAGATACGCAGTATTTT. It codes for CAGSEGGSGGDTQYF.

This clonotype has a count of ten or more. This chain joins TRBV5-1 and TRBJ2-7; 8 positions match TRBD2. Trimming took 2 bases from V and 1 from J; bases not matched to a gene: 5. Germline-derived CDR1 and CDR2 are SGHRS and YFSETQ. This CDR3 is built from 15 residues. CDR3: CASSFLTSGSYEQYF. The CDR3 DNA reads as TGCGCCAGCAGCTTTCTTACTAGCGGATCCTACGAGCAGTACTTC.

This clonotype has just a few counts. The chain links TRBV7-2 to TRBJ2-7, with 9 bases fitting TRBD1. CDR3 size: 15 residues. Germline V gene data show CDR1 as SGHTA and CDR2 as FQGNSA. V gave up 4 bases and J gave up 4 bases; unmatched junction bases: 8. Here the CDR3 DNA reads TGTGCCAGCAGCTCCGGACAGGGGCACCTTTACGAGCAGTACTTC. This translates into CASSSGQGHLYEQYF.

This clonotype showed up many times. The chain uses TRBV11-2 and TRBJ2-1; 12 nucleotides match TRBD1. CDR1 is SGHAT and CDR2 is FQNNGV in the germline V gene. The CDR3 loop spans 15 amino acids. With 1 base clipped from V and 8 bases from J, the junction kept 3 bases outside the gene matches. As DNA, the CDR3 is TGTGCCAGCAGCTTAGTTGGGACAGGGGGCGATGAGCAGTTCTTC. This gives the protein CASSLVGTGGDEQFF.

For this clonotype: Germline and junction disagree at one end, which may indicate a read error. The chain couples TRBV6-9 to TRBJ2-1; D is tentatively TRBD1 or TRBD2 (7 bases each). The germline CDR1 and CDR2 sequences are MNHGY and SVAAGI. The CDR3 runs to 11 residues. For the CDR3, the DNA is TGCGCCAGGGGGGGGGTCGGGGAGCAGTTCTTC. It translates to CARGGVGEQFF.

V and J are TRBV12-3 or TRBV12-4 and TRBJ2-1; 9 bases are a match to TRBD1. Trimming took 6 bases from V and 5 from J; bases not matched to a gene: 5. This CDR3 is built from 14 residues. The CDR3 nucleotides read TGTGCCAGCAGCTCGTGGACAGGGGACAATGAGCAGTTCTTC. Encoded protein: CASSSWTGDNEQFF.

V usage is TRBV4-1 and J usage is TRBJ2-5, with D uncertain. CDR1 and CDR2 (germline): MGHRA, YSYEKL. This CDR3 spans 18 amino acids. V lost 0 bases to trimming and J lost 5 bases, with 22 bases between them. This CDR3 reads CASSQDHRIVAMGETQYF. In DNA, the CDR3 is TGCGCCAGCAGCCAAGATCATAGGATTGTGGCGATGGGGGAGACCCAGTACTTC.

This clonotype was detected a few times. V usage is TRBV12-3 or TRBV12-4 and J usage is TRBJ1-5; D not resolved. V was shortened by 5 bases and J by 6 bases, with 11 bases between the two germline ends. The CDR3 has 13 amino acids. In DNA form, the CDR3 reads TGTGCCAGCAGTGGACGGCCAATTCAGCCCCAGCATTTT. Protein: CASSGRPIQPQHF.

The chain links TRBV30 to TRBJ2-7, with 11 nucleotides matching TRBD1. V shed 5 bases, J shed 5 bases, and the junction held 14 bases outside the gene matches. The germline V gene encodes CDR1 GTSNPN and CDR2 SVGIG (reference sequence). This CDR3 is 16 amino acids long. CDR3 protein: CAWVDSPGQGVHEQYF. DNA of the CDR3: TGTGCCTGGGTAGATTCCCCGGGACAGGGGGTCCACGAGCAGTACTTC.

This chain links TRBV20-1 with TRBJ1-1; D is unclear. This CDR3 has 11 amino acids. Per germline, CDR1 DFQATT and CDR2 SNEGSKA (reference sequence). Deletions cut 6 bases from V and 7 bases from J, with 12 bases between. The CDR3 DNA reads TGCAGTGCGGCGGGCAGCTTTGAAGCTTTCTTT. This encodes CSAAGSFEAFF.

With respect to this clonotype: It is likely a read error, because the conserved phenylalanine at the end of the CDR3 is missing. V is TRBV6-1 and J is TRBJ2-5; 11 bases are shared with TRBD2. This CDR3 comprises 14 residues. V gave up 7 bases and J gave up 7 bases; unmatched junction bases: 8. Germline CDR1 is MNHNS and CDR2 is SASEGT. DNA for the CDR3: TGTGCCAGCACCCGACTAGCGGGATCAGGGACCCAGTACTCC. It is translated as CASTRLAGSGTQYS.

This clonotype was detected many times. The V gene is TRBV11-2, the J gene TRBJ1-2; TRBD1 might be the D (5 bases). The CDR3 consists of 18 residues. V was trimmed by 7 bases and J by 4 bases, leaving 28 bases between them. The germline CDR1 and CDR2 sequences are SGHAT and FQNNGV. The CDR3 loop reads CASTPITGPNAIRYGYTF. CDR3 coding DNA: TGTGCCAGCACCCCGATAACGGGACCGAATGCTATCCGCTATGGCTACACCTTC.

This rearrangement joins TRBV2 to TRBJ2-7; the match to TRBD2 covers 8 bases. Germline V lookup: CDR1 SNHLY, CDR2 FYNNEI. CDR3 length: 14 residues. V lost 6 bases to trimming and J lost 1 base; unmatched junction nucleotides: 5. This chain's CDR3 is CASRGAGASYEQYF. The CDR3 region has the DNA TGTGCCAGCAGGGGAGCGGGAGCATCCTACGAGCAGTACTTC.

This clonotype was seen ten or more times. The CDR3 protein is CASGSQNQETQYF. CDR3 sequence (DNA): TGTGCCAGCGGAAGCCAGAACCAAGAGACCCAGTACTTC. J is TRBJ2-5 and V is TRBV28, with D unclear. Trimming removed 8 bases at V and 0 bases at J, with 10 bases between. This CDR3 spans 13 amino acids. The germline CDR1 and CDR2 sequences are MDHEN and SYDVKM.

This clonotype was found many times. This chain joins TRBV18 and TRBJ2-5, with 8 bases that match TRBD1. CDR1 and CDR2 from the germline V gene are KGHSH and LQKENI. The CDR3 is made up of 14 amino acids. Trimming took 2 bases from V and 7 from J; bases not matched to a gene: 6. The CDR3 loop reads CASSPRTGSGTQYF. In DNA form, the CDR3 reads TGTGCCAGCTCACCAAGGACAGGGTCGGGGACCCAGTACTTC.

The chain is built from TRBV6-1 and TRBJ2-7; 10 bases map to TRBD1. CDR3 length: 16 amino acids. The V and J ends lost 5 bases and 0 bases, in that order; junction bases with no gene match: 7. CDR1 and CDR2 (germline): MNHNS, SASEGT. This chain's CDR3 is CASSKRGQGSSYEQYF. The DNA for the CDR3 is TGTGCCAGCAGTAAAAGGGGACAGGGGAGCTCCTACGAGCAGTACTTC.